What follows are 4 T cell receptor beta chains derived from one specimen sequenced in a study of shared clonotypes between healthy human individuals. Data came from immunoSEQ multiplex PCR; TCRdb stores just in-frame clones and leaves some out. The sample lists over 1.5 million clones, around 98% occurring once. Sequences were obtained from naive CD4+ T cells sorted from blood. Noted subset: CD45RA+ positively selected. The origin of the receptors is a man aged 30 to 45 in good health.

V and J are TRBV27 and TRBJ2-7, with TRBD1 identical over 8 bases. J was trimmed by 0 bases and V by 6 bases; bases with no gene match: 7. This CDR3 has 15 residues. Germline lookup yields CDR1 MNHEY and CDR2 SMNVEV (reference sequence). CDR3 sequence (DNA): TGTGCCAGCAGGGGGCGGGACAGGAGCTCCTACGAGCAGTACTTC. Its translation: CASRGRDRSSYEQYF.

The gene calls are TRBV5-1 and TRBJ2-5, with 11 bases fitting TRBD2. Looked up from germline, CDR1 is SGHRS and CDR2 is YFSETQ. The CDR3 sequence is 19 residues long. The ends lost 2 bases at V and 2 bases at J; junction bases unmatched: 14. This CDR3 is CASSLRVAGTSGYQETQYF. The CDR3 DNA is TGCGCCAGCAGCTTACGCGTTGCGGGGACTAGCGGATATCAAGAGACCCAGTACTTC.

The chain has TRBV5-1 and TRBJ2-7, with 11 bases fitting TRBD1. This CDR3 contains 16 residues. The J segment lost 3 bases and the V segment lost 3 bases, leaving 8 bases of the junction unmatched. In germline, CDR1 is SGHRS, CDR2 YFSETQ. The CDR3 DNA follows: TGCGCCAGCAGCTCCACCGGGACAGGGGGTATCTACGAGCAGTACTTC. Protein: CASSSTGTGGIYEQYF.

The chain recombines TRBV4-2 with TRBJ1-3, with D possibly TRBD1 on 5 matching bases. The V gene lost 0 bases and the J gene lost 1 base, with 13 bases spanning the gap. Germline lookup yields CDR1 LGHNA and CDR2 YNFKEQ. The CDR3 runs 17 residues. CDR3 amino acids: CASSQDLRVRSGNTIYF. In nucleotides, the CDR3 is TGTGCCAGCAGCCAAGACCTCAGGGTGAGGTCTGGAAACACCATATATTTT.